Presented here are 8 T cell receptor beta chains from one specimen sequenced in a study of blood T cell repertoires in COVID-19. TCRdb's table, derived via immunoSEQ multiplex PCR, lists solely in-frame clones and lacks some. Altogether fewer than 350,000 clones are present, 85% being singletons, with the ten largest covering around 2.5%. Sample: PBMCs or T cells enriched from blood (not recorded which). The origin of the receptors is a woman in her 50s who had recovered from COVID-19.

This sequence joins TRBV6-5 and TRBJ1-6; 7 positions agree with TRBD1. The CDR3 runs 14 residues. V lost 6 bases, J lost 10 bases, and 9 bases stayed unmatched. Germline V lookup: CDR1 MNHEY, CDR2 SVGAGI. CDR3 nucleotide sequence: TGTGCCAGCAGGAGGGAAGGGGGCTGGTCACCCCTCCACTTT. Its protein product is CASRREGGWSPLHF.

The CDR3 reads CASSILPGQGGTEAFF. CDR3 sequence (DNA): TGTGCCAGTAGTATTCTTCCGGGACAGGGGGGGACTGAAGCTTTCTTT. J is TRBJ1-1 and V is TRBV19, with 11 bases identical to TRBD1. V dropped 3 bases and J dropped 5; count of bases not matched to a gene: 8. Germline CDR1 and CDR2: LNHDA and SQIVND (reference sequence). The CDR3 consists of 16 residues. Full variable domain (rest looked up from reference TRBV19 and TRBJ1-1): DGGITQSPKYLFRKEGQNVTLSCEQNLNHDAMYWYRQDPGQGLRLIYYSQIVNDFQKGDIAEGYSVSREKKESFPLTVTSAQKNPTAFYLCASSILPGQGGTEAFFGQGTRLTVV.

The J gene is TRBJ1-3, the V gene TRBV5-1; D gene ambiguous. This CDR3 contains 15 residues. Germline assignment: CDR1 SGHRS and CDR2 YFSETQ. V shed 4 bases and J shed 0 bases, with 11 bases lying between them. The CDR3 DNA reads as TGCGCCAGCAGCGCTGAGGCCCGCTCTGGAAACACCATATATTTT. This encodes CASSAEARSGNTIYF.

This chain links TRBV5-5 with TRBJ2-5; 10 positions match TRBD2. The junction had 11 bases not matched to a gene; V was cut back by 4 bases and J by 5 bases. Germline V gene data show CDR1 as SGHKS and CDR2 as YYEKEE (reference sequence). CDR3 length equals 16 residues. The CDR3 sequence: CASSVTVAGGGETQYF. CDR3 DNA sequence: TGTGCCAGCAGCGTGACGGTAGCGGGAGGTGGGGAGACCCAGTACTTC.

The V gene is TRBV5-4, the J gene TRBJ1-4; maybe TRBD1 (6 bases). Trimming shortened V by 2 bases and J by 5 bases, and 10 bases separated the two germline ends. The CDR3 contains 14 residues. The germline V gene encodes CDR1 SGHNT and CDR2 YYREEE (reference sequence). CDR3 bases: TGTGCCAGCAGCTTACAGGGCGAGAATGAAAAACTGTTTTTT. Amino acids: CASSLQGENEKLFF.

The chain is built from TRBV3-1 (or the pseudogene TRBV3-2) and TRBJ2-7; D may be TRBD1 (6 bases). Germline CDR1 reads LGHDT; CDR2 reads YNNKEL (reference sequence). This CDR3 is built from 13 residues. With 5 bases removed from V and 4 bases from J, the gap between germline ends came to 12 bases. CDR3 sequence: CASSKRGSYEQYF. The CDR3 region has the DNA TGTGCCAGCAGCAAAAGGGGGAGTTACGAGCAGTACTTC.

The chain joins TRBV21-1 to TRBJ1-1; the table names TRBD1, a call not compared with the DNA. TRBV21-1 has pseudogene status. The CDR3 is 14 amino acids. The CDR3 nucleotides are TGTGCCAGCAGCAAAGTCGCAGAGAACACTGAAGCTTTCTTT. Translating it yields CASSKVAENTEAFF.

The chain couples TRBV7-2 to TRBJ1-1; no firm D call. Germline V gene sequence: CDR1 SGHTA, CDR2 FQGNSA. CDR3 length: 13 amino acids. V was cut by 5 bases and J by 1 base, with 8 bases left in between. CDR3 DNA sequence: TGTGCCAGCAGCCCAGCAGGGAACACTGAAGCTTTCTTT. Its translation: CASSPAGNTEAFF.